This T cell receptor beta chain was obtained from a study of shared clonotypes between healthy human individuals. The study's findings and limits: Larger estimated richness was generally seen in naive subsets than in memory subsets.

Clones were sequenced by immunoSEQ multiplex PCR, and TCRdb holds only the in-frame ones, with some missing. The sample lists about 2 million clones, approximately 95% seen once, with roughly 1.2% in the top ten. In the case of this clone: The target antigen is unknown.

The naive CD8 fraction comprised CD45RO-negative cells positively selected for CCR7 and excluded terminally differentiated effector memory CD45RA+ cells. Sequencing input: naive CD8+ T cells sorted from blood. The source of this sequence is a man aged 18 to 35 in good health.

CDR3 loop: CASSSLGSLYEQYF. The CDR3 DNA is TGCGCCAGCAGCTCTCTGGGGTCGTTGTACGAGCAGTACTTC. The chain links TRBV5-1 to TRBJ2-7; D is unclear. Germline V lookup: CDR1 SGHRS, CDR2 YFSETQ. The CDR3 loop spans 14 amino acids. Trimming removed 3 bases from V and 4 bases from J, with 14 bases in between.